This T cell receptor (beta chain) was found in a study of blood T cell repertoires in COVID-19. On the study more broadly: Whether acute or convalescent, the COVID-19 samples came from the United States, Italy and Spain. Nucleic acid was either cDNA or gDNA, and it came from T cells, B-cell-depleted T cells, or PBMCs.

The table lists this clone with a few counts. Other DNA sequences in this sample translate to the same CDR3. Authors' analysis steps: Amplification of reference gene primers was used by the study to estimate nucleated cell counts. Profiling relied on immunoSEQ multiplex PCR, and the TCRdb table lists in-frame clones only, not all of them. That table supplies the V and J calls and clone size; D and trimming were determined from the DNA. The repertoire includes about 90,000 clones, approximately 86% of them detected once, and roughly 10% sits in the top ten. V was pared by 4 bases and J by 7 bases, with 4 bases of the junction left unmatched. The germline CDR1 and CDR2 sequences are MNHEY and SVGAGI. The length of the CDR3 is 14 residues.

The TCR was taken from a woman between 70 and 85 years old with active or convalescent COVID-19. The sample taken for sequencing was peripheral blood. The rearrangement joins TRBV6-5 to TRBJ1-6; 7 bases are a match to TRBD1. CDR3: CASSSGTANSPLHF. CDR3 coding DNA: TGTGCCAGCAGTTCCGGGACAGCCAATTCACCCCTCCACTTT.